This T cell receptor (beta chain) is from a study of CD8+CD57+ T cells in acquired aplastic anemia. For the study at large: Sorted CD4+ and CD8+ cells gave a mean 3.2 ug DNA, range roughly 0.19 to 27.4 ug.

Study-wide results and caveats: Around 30 sequences, all CD8+ CDR3, were shared between patients and controls. Patients versus controls showed no significant CD8+ Simpson's diversity difference.

CDR3 and TCR beta VDJ profiling relied on a genomic DNA template. TCRdb passed the reads through MiXCR, listing each CDR3 protein once. The repertoire holds around 190,000 distinct CDR3 sequences, with almost 50% as singletons. V was pared by 4 bases and J by 6 bases, with 1 base of the junction left unmatched. CDR1 is SQVTM and CDR2 is ANQGSEA in the germline V gene. The CDR3 has 11 amino acids. Note on this clonotype: The antigen remains unidentified.

Patients who underwent sequencing had shown CD8+CD57+ cell expansion by flow cytometry. With no exception, the patients had severe acquired aplastic anemia. Material: sorted CD4+, CD8+, or CD8+CD57+ T cells (not recorded which) from PBMCs. V usage is TRBV29-1 and J usage is TRBJ2-7; 9 positions match TRBD1. This sequence was found in a human donor with aplastic anemia. Here the CDR3 reads CSVATGGEQYF. In DNA, the CDR3 is TGCAGCGTTGCGACAGGGGGCGAGCAGTACTTC.